Sequencing of this T cell receptor (beta chain) was carried out in a study of CD8+CD57+ T cells in acquired aplastic anemia. Concerning this clonotype: The antigen is unknown.

Patients selected for sequencing had displayed CD8+CD57+ cell expansion by flow cytometry. Each patient gave a blood sample that was collected before any therapy had been received. Genomic DNA acted as the template from which TCR beta VDJ combination and CDR3 sequence profiling were carried out. TCRdb itself ran the reads through MiXCR, one entry per CDR3 protein. This sample has about 54,000 distinct CDR3 sequences; around 50% occur once, and the top ten carry around 17%. Study-level results: The number of CD8+ CDR3 sequences shared by patients and controls was about 27. Any difference that existed in CD8+ Simpson's diversity between patients and controls was not significant.

The CDR3 is 14 residues long. Trimming left V 5 bases short and J 5 bases short, with 15 bases between. Germline values: CDR1 SGHTA, CDR2 FQGNSA. The genes are TRBV7-2 and TRBJ2-5, with D perhaps assigned TRBD1 or TRBD2 (6 bases each). This clonotype was obtained from a human donor with aplastic anemia. Sequencing was performed on sorted CD4+, CD8+, or CD8+CD57+ T cells (not recorded which) from PBMCs. The CDR3 DNA reads as TGTGCCAGCAGCCCTGACGGGGGCCGGGAGACCCAGTACTTC. Amino acid sequence: CASSPDGGRETQYF.